The present TCR beta chain was sequenced within a study of PD-1 blockade in classical Hodgkin lymphoma. This CDR3 has 16 amino acids. V trimming: 0 bases; J trimming: 4 bases; junction bases outside the gene matches: 6. The germline gives CDR1 MGHRA, CDR2 YSYEKL. Specified time point: newly diagnosed, previously untreated cHL patient sample. Comparison samples consisted of PBMCs from newly diagnosed, untreated classical Hodgkin lymphoma. Overall study findings and caveats: Before treatment, TCR diversity in newly diagnosed patients was reportedly lower than in healthy donors. Undefined causes, possibly disease activity or prior therapy, underlie the repertoire differences.

This clone has a single count. Antigen specificity is unknown. The method was immunoSEQ multiplex PCR; TCRdb's version includes in-frame clones alone and lacks a portion of them. The table has 70,000 or so clones, about 93% seen once; the top ten hold 2.6%. The chain couples TRBV4-1 to TRBJ1-1; 9 bases line up with TRBD1. The TCR comes from a human donor with classical Hodgkin lymphoma. The sequencing input was peripheral blood mononuclear cells (PBMCs). CDR3 loop: CASSQEGQGSGTEAFF. The CDR3 coding sequence is TGCGCCAGCAGCCAAGAGGGACAGGGCTCAGGCACTGAAGCTTTCTTT.